The clone carrying this T cell receptor beta chain has just a few counts. This record belongs to a study of T cells after yellow fever vaccination. TCRdb redid the calling of the 5' RACE reads with MiXCR, one entry per CDR3 protein. This sample has 450,000 to 650,000 distinct CDR3 sequences; just over 20% occur once, and the top ten carry about 17%. From germline, CDR1 is LGHDT and CDR2 YNNKEL (reference sequence). This CDR3 is 15 amino acids long. Trimming cost V 0 bases and J 2 bases, with 10 bases left between them. The origin of this receptor is a man younger than 30 who received the YFV17D yellow fever vaccine. This chain joins TRBV3-1 and TRBJ1-1; maybe TRBD1 (6 bases). The specimen was PBMCs, collected about 21 days after the first yellow fever vaccination. CDR3 residues: CASSQEQGRNTEAFF. CDR3 bases: TGTGCCAGCAGCCAAGAGCAGGGGCGAAACACTGAAGCTTTCTTT.